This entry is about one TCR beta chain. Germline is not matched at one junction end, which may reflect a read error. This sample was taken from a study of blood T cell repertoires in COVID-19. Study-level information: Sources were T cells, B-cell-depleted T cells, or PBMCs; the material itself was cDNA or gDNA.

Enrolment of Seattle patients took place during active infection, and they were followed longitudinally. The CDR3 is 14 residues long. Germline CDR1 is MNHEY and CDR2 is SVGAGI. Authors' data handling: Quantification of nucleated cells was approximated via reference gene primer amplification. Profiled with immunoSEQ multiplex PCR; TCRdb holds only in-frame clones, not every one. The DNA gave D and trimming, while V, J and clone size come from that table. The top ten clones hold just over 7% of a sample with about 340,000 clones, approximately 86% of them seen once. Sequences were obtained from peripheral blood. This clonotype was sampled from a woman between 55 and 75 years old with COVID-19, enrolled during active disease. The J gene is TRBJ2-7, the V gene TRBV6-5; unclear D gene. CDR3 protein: CASIYDATAYEQYF. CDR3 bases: TGTGCCAGCATTTACGATGCTACTGCCTACGAGCAGTACTTC.